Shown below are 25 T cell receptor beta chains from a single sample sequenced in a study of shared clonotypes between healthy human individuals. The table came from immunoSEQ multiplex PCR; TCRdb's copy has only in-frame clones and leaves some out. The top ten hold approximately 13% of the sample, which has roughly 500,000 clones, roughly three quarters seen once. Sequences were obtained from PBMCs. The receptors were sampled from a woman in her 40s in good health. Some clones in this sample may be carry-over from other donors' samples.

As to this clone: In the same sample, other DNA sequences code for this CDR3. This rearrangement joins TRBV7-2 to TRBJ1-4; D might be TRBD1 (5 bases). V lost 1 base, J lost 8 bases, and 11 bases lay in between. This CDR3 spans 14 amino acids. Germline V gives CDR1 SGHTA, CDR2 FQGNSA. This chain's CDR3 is CASSLGQGSEKLFF. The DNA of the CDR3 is TGTGCCAGCAGCTTAGGTCAGGGTTCAGAAAAACTGTTTTTT.

As DNA, the CDR3 is TGTGCCAGCTCAGCTCGGTCTCAAGAGACCCAGTACTTC. It specifies CASSARSQETQYF. This chain connects TRBV18 to TRBJ2-5; D is undetermined. V was pared by 5 bases and J by 2 bases, with 9 bases between. Looked up from germline, CDR1 is KGHSH and CDR2 is LQKENI. The CDR3 runs 13 residues. Drawing the rest from reference TRBV18 and TRBJ2-5, the complete variable domain is NAGVMQNPRHLVRRRGQEARLRCSPMKGHSHVYWYRQLPEEGLKFMVYLQKENIIDESGMPKERFSAEFPKEGPSILRIQQVVRGDSAAYFCASSARSQETQYFGPGTRLLVL.

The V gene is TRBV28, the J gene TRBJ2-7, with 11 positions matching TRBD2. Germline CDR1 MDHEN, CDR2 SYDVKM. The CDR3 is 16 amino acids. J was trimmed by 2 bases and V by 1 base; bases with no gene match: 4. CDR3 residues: CASSLSGTSGTYEQYF. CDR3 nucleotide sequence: TGTGCCAGCAGTTTATCCGGGACTAGCGGTACCTACGAGCAGTACTTC.

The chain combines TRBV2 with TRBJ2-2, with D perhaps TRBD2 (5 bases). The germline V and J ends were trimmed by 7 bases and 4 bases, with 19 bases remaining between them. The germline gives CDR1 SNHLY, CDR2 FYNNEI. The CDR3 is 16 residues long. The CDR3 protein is CASKGLGIGGTGELFF. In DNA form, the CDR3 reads TGTGCCAGCAAAGGGTTGGGGATAGGAGGCACCGGGGAGCTGTTTTTT.

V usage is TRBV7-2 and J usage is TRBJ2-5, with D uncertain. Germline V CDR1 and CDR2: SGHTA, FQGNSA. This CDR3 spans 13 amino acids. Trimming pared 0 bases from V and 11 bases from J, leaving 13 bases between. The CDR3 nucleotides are TGTGCCAGCAGCTTAGCAGCGCTTCCCGGGCAGTACTTC. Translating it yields CASSLAALPGQYF.

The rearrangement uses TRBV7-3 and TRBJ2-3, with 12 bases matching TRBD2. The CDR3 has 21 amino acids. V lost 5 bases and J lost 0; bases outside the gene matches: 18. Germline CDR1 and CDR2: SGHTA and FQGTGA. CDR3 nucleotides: TGTGCCAGCAGCCTGGGCAGGGCTAGCGGGAGGGCTGGGTCTAGCACAGATACGCAGTATTTT. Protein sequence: CASSLGRASGRAGSSTDTQYF.

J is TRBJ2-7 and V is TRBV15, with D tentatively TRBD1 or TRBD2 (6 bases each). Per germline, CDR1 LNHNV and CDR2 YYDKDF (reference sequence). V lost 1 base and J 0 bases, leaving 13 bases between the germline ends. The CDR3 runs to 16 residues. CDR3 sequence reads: CATSRVGGAGSYEQYF. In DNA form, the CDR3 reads TGTGCCACCAGCAGAGTCGGGGGCGCAGGCTCCTACGAGCAGTACTTC.

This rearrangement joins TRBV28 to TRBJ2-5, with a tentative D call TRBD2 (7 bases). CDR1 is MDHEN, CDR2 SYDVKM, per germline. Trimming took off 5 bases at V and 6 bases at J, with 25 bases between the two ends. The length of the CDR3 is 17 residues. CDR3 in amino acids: CASSEGGLAGTSKTQYF. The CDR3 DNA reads TGTGCCAGCAGTGAGGGGGGATTAGCGGGTACCTCAAAGACCCAGTACTTC.

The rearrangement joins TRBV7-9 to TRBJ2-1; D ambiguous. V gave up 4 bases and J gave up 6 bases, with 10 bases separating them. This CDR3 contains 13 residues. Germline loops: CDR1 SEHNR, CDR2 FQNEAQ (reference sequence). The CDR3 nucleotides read TGTGCCAGCAGCTCGAGACTTAGCAATGAGCAGTTCTTC. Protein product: CASSSRLSNEQFF.

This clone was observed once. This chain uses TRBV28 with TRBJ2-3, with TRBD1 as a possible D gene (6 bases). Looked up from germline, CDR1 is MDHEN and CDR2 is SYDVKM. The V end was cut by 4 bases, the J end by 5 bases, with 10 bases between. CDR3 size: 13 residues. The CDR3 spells CASSSTGLDTQYF. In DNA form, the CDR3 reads TGTGCCAGCAGTTCCACAGGGTTAGATACGCAGTATTTT.

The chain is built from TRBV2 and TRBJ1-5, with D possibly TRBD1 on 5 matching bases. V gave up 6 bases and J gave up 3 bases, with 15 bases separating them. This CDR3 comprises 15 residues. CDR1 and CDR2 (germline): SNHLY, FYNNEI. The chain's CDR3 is CASRRDASFNQPQHF. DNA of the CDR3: TGTGCCAGCAGAAGGGACGCCAGTTTCAATCAGCCCCAGCATTTT. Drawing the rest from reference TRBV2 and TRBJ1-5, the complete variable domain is EPEVTQTPSHQVTQMGQEVILRCVPISNHLYFYWYRQILGQKVEFLVSFYNNEISEKSEIFDDQFSVERPDGSNFTLKIRSTKLEDSAMYFCASRRDASFNQPQHFGDGTRLSIL.

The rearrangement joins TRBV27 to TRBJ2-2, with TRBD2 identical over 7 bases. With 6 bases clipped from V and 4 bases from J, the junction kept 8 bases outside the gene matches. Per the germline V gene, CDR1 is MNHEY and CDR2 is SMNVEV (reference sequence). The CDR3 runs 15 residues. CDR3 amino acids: CASRTPSGLTGELFF. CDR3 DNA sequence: TGTGCCAGCAGGACCCCTAGCGGCCTCACCGGGGAGCTGTTTTTT.

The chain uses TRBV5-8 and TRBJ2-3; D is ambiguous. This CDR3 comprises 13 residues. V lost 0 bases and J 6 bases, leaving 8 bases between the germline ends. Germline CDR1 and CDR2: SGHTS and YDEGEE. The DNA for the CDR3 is TGTGCCAGCAGCTTGGCCCGAGCGGATACGCAGTATTTT. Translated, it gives CASSLARADTQYF.

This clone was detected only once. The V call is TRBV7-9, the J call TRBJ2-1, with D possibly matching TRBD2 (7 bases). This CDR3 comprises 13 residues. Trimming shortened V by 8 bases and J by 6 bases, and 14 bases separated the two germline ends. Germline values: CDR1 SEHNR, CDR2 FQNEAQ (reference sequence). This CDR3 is CASRTGGPNEQFF. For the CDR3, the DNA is TGTGCCAGCCGTACCGGGGGGCCCAATGAGCAGTTCTTC.

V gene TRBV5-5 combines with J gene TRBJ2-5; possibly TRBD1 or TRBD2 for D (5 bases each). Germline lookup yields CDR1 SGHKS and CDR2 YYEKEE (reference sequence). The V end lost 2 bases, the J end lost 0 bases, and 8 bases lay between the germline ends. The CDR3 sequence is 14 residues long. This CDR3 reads CASSFREYQETQYF. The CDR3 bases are TGTGCCAGCAGCTTCAGGGAGTACCAAGAGACCCAGTACTTC.

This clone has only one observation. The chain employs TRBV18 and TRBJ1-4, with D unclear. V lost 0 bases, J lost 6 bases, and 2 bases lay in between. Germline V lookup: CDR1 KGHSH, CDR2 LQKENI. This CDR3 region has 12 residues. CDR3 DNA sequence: TGTGCCAGCTCACCACCGGATGAAAAACTGTTTTTT. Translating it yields CASSPPDEKLFF.

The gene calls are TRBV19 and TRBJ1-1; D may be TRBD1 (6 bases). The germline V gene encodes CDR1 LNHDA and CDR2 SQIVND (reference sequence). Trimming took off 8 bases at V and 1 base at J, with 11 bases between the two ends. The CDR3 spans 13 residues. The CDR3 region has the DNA TGTGCCAGTGGACGGACAGAGAACACTGAAGCTTTCTTT. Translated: CASGRTENTEAFF.

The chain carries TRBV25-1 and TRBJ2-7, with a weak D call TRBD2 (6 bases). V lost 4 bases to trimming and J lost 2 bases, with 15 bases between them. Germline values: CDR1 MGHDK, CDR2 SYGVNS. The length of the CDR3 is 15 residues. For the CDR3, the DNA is TGTGCCAGCAGTGCTCGTGGAGGGGAGCCCTACGAGCAGTACTTC. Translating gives CASSARGGEPYEQYF.

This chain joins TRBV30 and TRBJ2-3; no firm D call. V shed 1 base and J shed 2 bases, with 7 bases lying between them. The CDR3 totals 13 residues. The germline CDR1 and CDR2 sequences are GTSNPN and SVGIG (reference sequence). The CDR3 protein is CAWSGGNTDTQYF. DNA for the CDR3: TGTGCCTGGAGTGGAGGAAACACAGATACGCAGTATTTT. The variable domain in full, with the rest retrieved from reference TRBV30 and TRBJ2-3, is SQTIHQWPATLVQPVGSPLSLECTVEGTSNPNLYWYRQAAGRGLQLLFYSVGIGQISSEVPQNLSASRPQDRQFILSSKKLLLSDSGFYLCAWSGGNTDTQYFGPGTRLTVL.

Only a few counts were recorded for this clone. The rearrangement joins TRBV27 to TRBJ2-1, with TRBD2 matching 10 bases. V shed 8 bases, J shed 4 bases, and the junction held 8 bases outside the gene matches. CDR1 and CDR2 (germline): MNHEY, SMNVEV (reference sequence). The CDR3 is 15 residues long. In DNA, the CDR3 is TGTGCCAGCGTGGGTAGCGGGAGGATTTACAATGAGCAGTTCTTC. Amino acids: CASVGSGRIYNEQFF.

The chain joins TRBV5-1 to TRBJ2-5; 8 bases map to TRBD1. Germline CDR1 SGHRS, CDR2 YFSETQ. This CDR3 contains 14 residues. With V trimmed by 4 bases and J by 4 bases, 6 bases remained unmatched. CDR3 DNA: TGCGCCAGCAGCCATGGACAGGGAAGAGAGACCCAGTACTTC. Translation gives CASSHGQGRETQYF.

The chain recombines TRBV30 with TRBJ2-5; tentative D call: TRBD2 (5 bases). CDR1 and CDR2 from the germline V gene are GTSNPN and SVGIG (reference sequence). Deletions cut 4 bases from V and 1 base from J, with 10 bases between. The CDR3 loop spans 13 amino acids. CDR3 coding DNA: TGTGCCTGGAACGACGGGGTCCAAGAGACCCAGTACTTC. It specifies CAWNDGVQETQYF.

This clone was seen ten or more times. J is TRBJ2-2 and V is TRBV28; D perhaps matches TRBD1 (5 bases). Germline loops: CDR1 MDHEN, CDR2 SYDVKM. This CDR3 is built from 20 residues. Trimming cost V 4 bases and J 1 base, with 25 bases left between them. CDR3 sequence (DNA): TGTGCCAGCAGTTCCGGGTTTAAGGGGTGGCTATTGATGAACACCGGGGAGCTGTTTTTT. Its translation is CASSSGFKGWLLMNTGELFF.

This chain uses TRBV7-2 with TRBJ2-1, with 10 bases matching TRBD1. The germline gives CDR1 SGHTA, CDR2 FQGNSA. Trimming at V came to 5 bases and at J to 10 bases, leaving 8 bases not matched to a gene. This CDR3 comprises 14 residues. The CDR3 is CASSQGQGFEEQFF. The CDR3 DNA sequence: TGTGCCAGCAGCCAGGGACAGGGGTTTGAGGAGCAGTTCTTC.

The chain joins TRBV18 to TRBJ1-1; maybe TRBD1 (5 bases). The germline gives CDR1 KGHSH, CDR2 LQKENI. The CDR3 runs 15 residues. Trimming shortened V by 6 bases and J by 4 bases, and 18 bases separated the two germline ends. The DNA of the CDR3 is TGTGCCAGCTCCGGAGGGACTGGTGGCGTCACTGAAGCTTTCTTT. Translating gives CASSGGTGGVTEAFF.